The clone carrying this T cell receptor (beta chain) was seen a few times. This entry comes from a study of response to subunit inactivated influenza vaccine. This CDR3 has 15 amino acids. The V and J ends lost 2 bases and 1 base, in that order; junction bases with no gene match: 4. In germline, CDR1 is DFQATT, CDR2 SNEGSKA (reference sequence). TCRdb re-called the RT-PCR reads with MiXCR, one entry per CDR3 protein. Seen here are about 500,000 distinct CDR3 sequences, 16% observed once, and the top ten hold 2.5% to 3.5%. The sequence was obtained from a man aged 50-75 years who received an inactivated influenza vaccine. This sample comprised CD4+ T cells sorted from PBMCs, obtained 23 to 25 months after vaccination. This chain joins TRBV20-1 and TRBJ2-5; TRBD2 agrees at 10 bases. CDR3 sequence (DNA): TGCAGTGCTAGACCTAGCGGGAGATCCCAAGAGACCCAGTACTTC. Amino acid sequence: CSARPSGRSQETQYF.